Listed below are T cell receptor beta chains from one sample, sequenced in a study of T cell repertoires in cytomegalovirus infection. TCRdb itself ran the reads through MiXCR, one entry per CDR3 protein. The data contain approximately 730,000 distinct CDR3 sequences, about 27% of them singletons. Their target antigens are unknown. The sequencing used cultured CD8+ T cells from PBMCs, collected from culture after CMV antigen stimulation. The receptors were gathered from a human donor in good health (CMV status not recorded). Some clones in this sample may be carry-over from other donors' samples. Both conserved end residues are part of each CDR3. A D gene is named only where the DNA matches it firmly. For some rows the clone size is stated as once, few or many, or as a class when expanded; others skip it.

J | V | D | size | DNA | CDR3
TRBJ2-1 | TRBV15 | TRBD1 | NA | TGTGCCACCAGCACCACAGGGGTGAATGAGCAGTTCTTC | CATSTTGVNEQFF
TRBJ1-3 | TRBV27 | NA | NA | TGTGCCAGCAGTGATTCACGCTCTGGAAACACCATATATTTT | CASSDSRSGNTIYF
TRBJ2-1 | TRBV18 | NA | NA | TGTGCCAGCTCACCCCTCGATAACAACAATGAGCAGTTCTTC | CASSPLDNNNEQFF
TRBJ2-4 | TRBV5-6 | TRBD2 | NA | TGTGCCAGCAGCTTGGGCTCTAGCGGGGTCGGCATTCAGTACTTC | CASSLGSSGVGIQYF
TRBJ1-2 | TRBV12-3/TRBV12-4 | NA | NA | TGTGCCAGCAGTTTAGGCATCGGGGGGTATGGCTACACCTTC | CASSLGIGGYGYTF
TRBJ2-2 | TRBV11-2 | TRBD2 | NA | TGTGCCAGCAGCTTAGATCCAGCGGGGGGTTCCGGGGAGCTGTTTTTT | CASSLDPAGGSGELFF
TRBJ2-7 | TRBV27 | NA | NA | TGTGCCAGCCATCCTACAGGGTTCGAGCAGTACTTC | CASHPTGFEQYF
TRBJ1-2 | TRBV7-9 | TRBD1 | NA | TGTGCCAGCAGCACGAGGACAGGCTCTTTGGGGGAATTC | CASSTRTGSLGEF
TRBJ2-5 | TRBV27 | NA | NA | TGTGCCAGCAGTCTATCTGCGACCCCTATGGGGACCCAGTACTTC | CASSLSATPMGTQYF
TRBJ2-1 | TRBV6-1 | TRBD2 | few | TGTGCCAGCATTGGGACTAGCGGAAGTGAGCAGTTCTTC | CASIGTSGSEQFF
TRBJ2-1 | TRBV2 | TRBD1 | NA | TGTGCCAGCAGTGAGCTCACAGGGGGGCACAATGAGCAGTTCTTC | CASSELTGGHNEQFF
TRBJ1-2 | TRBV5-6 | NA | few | TGTGCCAGCAGCTTTGGGAACAACTATGGCTACACCTTC | CASSFGNNYGYTF
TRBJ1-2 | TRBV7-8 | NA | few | TGTGCCAGCAGCTCTCGACAGGACCCCTATGGCTACACCTTC | CASSSRQDPYGYTF
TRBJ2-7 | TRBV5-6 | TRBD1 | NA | TGTGCGTCCGGGCAGGGGGCTGACGAGCAGTACTTC | CASGQGADEQYF
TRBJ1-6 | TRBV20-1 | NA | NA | TGCAGTGCTAGAGATCTATCGGCGGGTCCTAACTCACCCCTCCACTTT | CSARDLSAGPNSPLHF
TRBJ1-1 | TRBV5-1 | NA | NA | TGCGCCAGCAGCTTGCGGTCGGGCGGGATGGACACTGAAGCTTTCTTT | CASSLRSGGMDTEAFF
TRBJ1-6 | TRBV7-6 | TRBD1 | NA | TGTGCCAGCAGGACAGGGAATTATTCACCCCTCCACTTT | CASRTGNYSPLHF
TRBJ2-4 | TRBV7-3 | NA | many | TGTGCCAGCAGATTAACACTAGATTGGAATTACGACATTCAGTACTTC | CASRLTLDWNYDIQYF